What follows are 5 T cell receptor beta chains derived from one specimen sequenced in a study of cytomegalovirus exposure and HLA in healthy donors. The PCR used 60 Vbeta and 13 Jbeta primers. Method: immunoSEQ multiplex PCR; TCRdb's copy keeps in-frame clones and lacks some. The table includes fewer than 200,000 clones, about three quarters detected once. The sequenced sample was PBMCs. The origin of the receptors is a female donor in good health and CMV-seronegative.

CDR3 in DNA: TGTGCCAGCAGTAGGACTGAGGAAGGAAACACCATATATTTT. This encodes CASSRTEEGNTIYF. This chain connects TRBV6-1 to TRBJ1-3; D is undetermined. V lost 5 bases, J lost 4 bases, and 12 bases lay in between. CDR1 MNHNS and CDR2 SASEGT come from the germline V gene. This CDR3 spans 14 amino acids.

The chain couples TRBV2 to TRBJ1-1; unclear D gene. Germline V gene sequence: CDR1 SNHLY, CDR2 FYNNEI. V shed 2 bases and J shed 0 bases, with 10 bases lying between them. The CDR3 has 15 residues. CDR3 nucleotides: TGTGCCAGCAGTGAAAGCGAGGGATTGAACACTGAAGCTTTCTTT. Encoded protein: CASSESEGLNTEAFF. Based on the CDR3 plus reference TRBV2 and TRBJ1-1, the full variable domain is EPEVTQTPSHQVTQMGQEVILRCVPISNHLYFYWYRQILGQKVEFLVSFYNNEISEKSEIFDDQFSVERPDGSNFTLKIRSTKLEDSAMYFCASSESEGLNTEAFFGQGTRLTVV.

With regard to this clone: This CDR3 is also generated by other DNA sequences in the sample. The chain links TRBV28 to TRBJ1-2, with 8 bases matching TRBD1. The V and J ends lost 7 bases and 7 bases, in that order; junction bases with no gene match: 11. The CDR3 is made up of 14 amino acids. Germline loops: CDR1 MDHEN, CDR2 SYDVKM. The CDR3 loop is CASTPGGGRVGYTF. The CDR3 coding sequence is TGTGCCAGCACCCCAGGGGGCGGTAGGGTTGGCTACACCTTC.

The CDR3 region has the DNA TGTGCCAGCAGCGGGGTTGGGGGGGCGCTTAACAATGAGCAGTTCTTC. It encodes CASSGVGGALNNEQFF. The rearrangement joins TRBV9 to TRBJ2-1; tentative D call: TRBD2 (7 bases). The V gene's germline CDR1 is SGDLS and CDR2 YYNGEE. This CDR3 has 16 amino acids. Trimming removed 3 bases from V and 5 bases from J, with 18 bases in between.

The chain has TRBV5-6 and TRBJ2-7; TRBD1 matches 8 bases. The CDR3 is 15 amino acids. In germline, CDR1 is SGHDT, CDR2 YYEEEE. The V segment lost 4 bases and the J segment 6 bases; nucleotides outside the gene matches: 12. Written as DNA, the CDR3 is TGTGCCAGCAGCAAAACGGGACAGGCCCCCCCCGAGCAGTACTTC. Translating gives CASSKTGQAPPEQYF.